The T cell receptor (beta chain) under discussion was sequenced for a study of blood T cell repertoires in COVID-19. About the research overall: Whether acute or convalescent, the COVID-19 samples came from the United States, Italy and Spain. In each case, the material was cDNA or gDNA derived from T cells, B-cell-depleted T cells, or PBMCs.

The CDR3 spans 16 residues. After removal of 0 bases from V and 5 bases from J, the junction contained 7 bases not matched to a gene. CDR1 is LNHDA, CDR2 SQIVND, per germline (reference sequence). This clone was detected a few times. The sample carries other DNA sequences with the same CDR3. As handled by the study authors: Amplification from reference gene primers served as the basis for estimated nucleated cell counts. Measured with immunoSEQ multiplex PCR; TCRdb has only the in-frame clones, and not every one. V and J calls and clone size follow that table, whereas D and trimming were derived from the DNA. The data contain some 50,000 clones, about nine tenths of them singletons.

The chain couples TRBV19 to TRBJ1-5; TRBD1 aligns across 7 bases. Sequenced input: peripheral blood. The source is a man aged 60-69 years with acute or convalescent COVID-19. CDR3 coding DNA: TGTGCCAGTAGTATAGACGGCGAGGGGGCAGATCAGCCCCAGCATTTT. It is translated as CASSIDGEGADQPQHF.